Below are 17 T cell receptor beta chains sequenced from a single sample in a study of graft-versus-host responses after intestinal transplantation. Clones were sequenced by immunoSEQ multiplex PCR, and TCRdb holds only the in-frame ones, with some missing. The data show roughly 25,000 clones, with roughly 90% seen just once and just under 2% held by the top ten. The sequenced sample was PBMCs, obtained roughly 38 days after intestinal transplant. These receptors originate from a human patient who received an intestinal transplant, so some T cells may come from the graft donor.

V and J are TRBV10-3 and TRBJ2-5; 8 bases align to TRBD2. The J call may be incorrect, as the DNA end agrees better with TRBJ2-7. Germline-derived CDR1 and CDR2 are ENHRY and SYGVKD. The CDR3 is made up of 14 amino acids. This CDR3 is CAISSGTSISEQYF. CDR3 nucleotides: TGTGCCATCAGCTCCGGGACTAGTATCTCCGAGCAGTACTTC.

This chain connects TRBV7-6 to TRBJ1-3; TRBD1 is a possible D gene (5 bases). CDR1 and CDR2 from the germline V gene are SGHVS and FNYEAQ. The V end was cut by 4 bases, the J end by 4 bases, with 20 bases between. The CDR3 extends over 17 amino acids. Written as DNA, the CDR3 is TGTGCCAGCAGCTCTAGCAGGGCAGGGTTGTTCGGAAACACCATATATTTT. Encoded protein: CASSSSRAGLFGNTIYF.

In its sample, this clone was seen a few times. This rearrangement joins TRBV10-3 to TRBJ2-2; 14 bases line up with TRBD2. V shed 2 bases, J shed 3 bases, and the junction held 8 bases outside the gene matches. This CDR3 contains 19 residues. CDR1 is ENHRY and CDR2 is SYGVKD in the germline V gene. The DNA of the CDR3 is TGTGCCATCAGTGAGAAGGCGGGACTAGCGGGAGCGGACACCGGGGAGCTGTTTTTT. Translation: CAISEKAGLAGADTGELFF.

The chain has TRBV28 and TRBJ1-2; D gene uncertain. V lost 3 bases to trimming and J lost 6 bases, with 5 bases between them. This CDR3 is built from 11 residues. In germline, CDR1 is MDHEN, CDR2 SYDVKM. In nucleotides, the CDR3 is TGTGCCAGCAGTTTTCGGGATGGCTACACCTTC. Translated: CASSFRDGYTF.

The chain recombines TRBV7-9 with TRBJ2-3; no clear D gene. Trimming removed 9 bases at V and 1 base at J, with 14 bases between. CDR3 length: 14 residues. CDR1 is SEHNR and CDR2 is FQNEAQ in the germline V gene (reference sequence). CDR3 residues: CASSPGPGTDTQYF. The CDR3 nucleotides are TGTGCCAGTAGCCCCGGGCCGGGCACAGATACGCAGTATTTT. Combining the CDR3 with reference TRBV7-9 and TRBJ2-3 gives the whole variable domain DTGVSQNPRHKITKRGQNVTFRCDPISEHNRLYWYRQTLGQGPEFLTYFQNEAQLEKSRLLSDRFSAERPKGSFSTLEIQRTEQGDSAMYLCASSPGPGTDTQYFGPGTRLTVL.

The V gene is TRBV28, the J gene TRBJ2-7; 11 nucleotides agree with TRBD2. V was clipped by 7 bases and J by 4 bases; unmatched bases: 9. From germline, CDR1 is MDHEN and CDR2 SYDVKM. CDR3 length equals 15 residues. The CDR3 coding sequence is TGTGCCAGCACCCTCACTAGCGGGAGATTGTACGAGCAGTACTTC. It specifies CASTLTSGRLYEQYF.

The chain couples TRBV15 to TRBJ2-7; TRBD1 agrees at 7 bases. This CDR3 has 14 amino acids. Germline CDR1 and CDR2: LNHNV and YYDKDF (reference sequence). The junction had 9 bases not matched to a gene; V was cut back by 10 bases and J by 0 bases. As DNA, the CDR3 is TGTGCCAGTAAACAGGGGCCTAACTCCTACGAGCAGTACTTC. It specifies CASKQGPNSYEQYF.

This clone appeared a few times. The chain has TRBV6-5 and TRBJ1-4, with D tentatively TRBD1 (6 bases). Germline loops: CDR1 MNHEY, CDR2 SVGAGI. V was pared by 5 bases and J by 10 bases, with 8 bases between. The CDR3 totals 11 residues. The CDR3 coding sequence is TGTGCCAGCAGTCAGGGGTTAAAACTGTTTTTT. This codes for CASSQGLKLFF.

The CDR3: CASSTYNEQFF. In nucleotides, the CDR3 is TGTGCCAGTAGTACATACAATGAGCAGTTCTTC. The chain employs TRBV19 and TRBJ2-1; D unclear. CDR3 length: 11 residues. CDR1 LNHDA and CDR2 SQIVND come from the germline V gene (reference sequence). V lost 4 bases and J 4 bases, leaving 2 bases between the germline ends.

The chain links TRBV18 to TRBJ1-5; TRBD1 is a possible D gene (6 bases). Germline-derived CDR1 and CDR2 are KGHSH and LQKENI. The CDR3 has 17 amino acids. The V end lost 0 bases, the J end lost 6 bases, and 18 bases lay between the germline ends. The DNA for the CDR3 is TGTGCCAGCTCACCACCGGGATTCAGGGGTCAACGTCAGCCCCAGCATTTT. It encodes CASSPPGFRGQRQPQHF.

The sample holds a few counts of this clone. The DNA for the CDR3 is TGTGCCAGCATCCCACACCCTGGCTACACCTTC. Translated: CASIPHPGYTF. The chain links TRBV5-5 to TRBJ1-2; no definite D call. Germline lookup yields CDR1 SGHKS and CDR2 YYEKEE (reference sequence). V was trimmed by 6 bases and J by 7 bases, leaving 10 bases between them. The CDR3 has 11 residues.

The V and J genes are TRBV4-1 and TRBJ2-7; no clear D gene. The CDR3 sequence is 13 residues long. CDR1 MGHRA and CDR2 YSYEKL come from the germline V gene. Trimming pared 5 bases from V and 3 bases from J, leaving 11 bases between. The CDR3 coding sequence is TGCGCCAGCAGCTCGACCCCAGGCTACGAGCAGTACTTC. Protein: CASSSTPGYEQYF.

The gene calls are TRBV9 and TRBJ2-7, with unresolved D. The germline V gene has CDR1 SGDLS and CDR2 YYNGEE. With 0 bases removed from V and 2 bases from J, the gap between germline ends came to 9 bases. The CDR3 runs 14 residues. The CDR3 loop is CASSVAYGAYEQYF. CDR3 DNA: TGTGCCAGCAGCGTAGCGTACGGAGCCTACGAGCAGTACTTC.

The rearrangement uses TRBV11-2 and TRBJ2-5; the match to TRBD2 covers 8 bases. The CDR3 contains 17 residues. After removal of 0 bases from V and 2 bases from J, the junction contained 8 bases not matched to a gene. From germline, CDR1 is SGHAT and CDR2 FQNNGV. DNA for the CDR3: TGTGCCAGCAGCTTAGATCCTGGACTAGCACCTCAAGAGACCCAGTACTTC. Translated, it gives CASSLDPGLAPQETQYF.

V and J are TRBV10-3 and TRBJ2-5; D uncertain. This CDR3 comprises 13 residues. V shed 2 bases and J shed 5 bases, with 9 bases lying between them. Germline CDR1 reads ENHRY; CDR2 reads SYGVKD. The CDR3 loop is CAISEDVRETQYF. The CDR3 nucleotides read TGTGCCATCAGTGAGGACGTTAGGGAGACCCAGTACTTC.

The V gene is TRBV2, the J gene TRBJ1-1; D gene uncertain. This CDR3 has 13 residues. V was pared by 8 bases and J by 2 bases, with 12 bases between. The germline CDR1 and CDR2 sequences are SNHLY and FYNNEI. CDR3 residues: CASLRAENTEAFF. CDR3 coding DNA: TGTGCCAGCTTACGGGCGGAAAACACTGAAGCTTTCTTT.

The chain combines TRBV6-1 with TRBJ2-7; TRBD2 agrees at 12 bases. V shed 6 bases and J 2 bases; nucleotides not matched to a gene: 5. The CDR3 runs 15 residues. Germline CDR1 MNHNS, CDR2 SASEGT. This chain's CDR3 is CASRGLAGPPYEQYF. CDR3 DNA sequence: TGTGCCAGCAGGGGACTAGCGGGTCCCCCCTACGAGCAGTACTTC.